These 28 T cell receptor beta chains were all obtained from the same sample, sequenced in a study of regulatory T cells in long-lasting Graves disease. As to time point: newly diagnosed GD, antithyroid drugs for less than 3 months. With RNA extracted from PBMCs as input, the TCR library was made. With iRepertoire HTBI primers and Arm-PCR of CDR3 regions, TCR beta libraries were built. TCRdb ran MiXCR on the multiplex PCR reads and lists one entry per CDR3 protein. The sample lists 410,000 or so distinct CDR3 sequences; about 15% were seen once. Another study also made use of these data, one on T cells in Graves' hyperthyroidism and ophthalmopathy.

The material sequenced was peripheral blood mononuclear cells (PBMCs), taken at new diagnosis, from a patient treated with antithyroid drugs. These receptor sequences come from a woman aged 25 to 45 with Graves disease.

This chain uses TRBV27 with TRBJ2-2; D not certain. The CDR3 length is 14 residues. V was trimmed by 4 bases and J by 4 bases, leaving 10 bases between them. Germline CDR1 MNHEY, CDR2 SMNVEV (reference sequence). The CDR3 is CASSSPLVTGELFF. The DNA of the CDR3 is TGTGCCAGCAGTTCCCCTTTGGTCACCGGGGAGCTGTTTTTT.

In this sample, this clonotype turned up many times. The rearrangement links TRBV6-2 or TRBV6-3 to TRBJ1-1, with 9 bases fitting TRBD1. Germline V gene sequence: CDR1 MNHEY, CDR2 SVGEGT. J was trimmed by 7 bases and V by 6 bases; bases with no gene match: 18. The CDR3 length is 17 residues. CDR3 DNA sequence: TGTGCCAGCAGGAGTACAGGGGGCCAGCAACGGAACGGTGAAGCTTTCTTT. It is translated as CASRSTGGQQRNGEAFF.

This clonotype was observed many times. V usage is TRBV28 and J usage is TRBJ1-2; perhaps TRBD1 as D (5 bases). V lost 5 bases and J lost 2, with 9 bases in between. Germline V gene data show CDR1 as MDHEN and CDR2 as SYDVKM. This CDR3 spans 13 amino acids. CDR3 residues: CASSPTVNYGYTF. The CDR3 DNA is TGTGCCAGCAGTCCGACAGTAAACTATGGCTACACCTTC.

This clonotype was detected many times. J is TRBJ2-3 and V is TRBV5-1, with 9 bases identical to TRBD2. The CDR3 totals 17 residues. V was clipped by 0 bases and J by 0 bases; unmatched bases: 5. The germline gives CDR1 SGHRS, CDR2 YFSETQ. The CDR3 bases are TGCGCCAGCAGCTTGGCCGCCACTAGCGGGAGCACAGATACGCAGTATTTT. It specifies CASSLAATSGSTDTQYF.

This clonotype was seen repeatedly, ten times or more. This sequence joins TRBV5-6 and TRBJ2-3; no clear D. The CDR3 is made up of 12 amino acids. Germline CDR1 reads SGHDT; CDR2 reads YYEEEE. Trimming shortened V by 4 bases and J by 9 bases, and 12 bases separated the two germline ends. This CDR3 is CASSLGTNTQYF. The DNA of the CDR3 is TGTGCCAGCAGCCTAGGAACAAACACGCAGTATTTT. Full variable domain (outside the CDR3, taken from reference TRBV5-6 and TRBJ2-3): DAGVTQSPTHLIKTRGQQVTLRCSPKSGHDTVSWYQQALGQGPQFIFQYYEEEERQRGNFPDRFSGHQFPNYSSELNVNALLLGDSALYLCASSLGTNTQYFGPGTRLTVL.

V is TRBV6-5 and J is TRBJ2-6; possible D gene TRBD1, 6 bases. Germline V lookup: CDR1 MNHEY, CDR2 SVGAGI. This CDR3 comprises 19 residues. Trimming stripped 1 base from V and 4 bases from J, with 20 bases between. CDR3 residues: CASSYFLDRSRMGANVLTF. The CDR3 nucleotides are TGTGCCAGCAGTTACTTCCTAGACAGGAGCCGTATGGGGGCCAACGTCCTGACTTTC.

As for this clonotype: Since a much larger clone is just one base distant, this may be a read error. The rearrangement joins TRBV12-3 or TRBV12-4 to TRBJ1-2; D unclear. The length of the CDR3 is 15 residues. V was trimmed by 3 bases and J by 6 bases, leaving 17 bases between them. CDR3 sequence (DNA): TGTGCCAGCAGTTTGCGGGGTAGTCTGATCCATGGCTACACCTTC. Protein: CASSLRGSLIHGYTF.

There are a few counts of this clonotype. This chain joins TRBV7-3 and TRBJ2-4, with TRBD2 identical over 9 bases. V shed 5 bases, J shed 8 bases, and the junction held 7 bases outside the gene matches. The CDR3 covers 14 residues. Germline V CDR1 and CDR2: SGHTA, FQGTGA. In DNA form, the CDR3 reads TGTGCCAGCAGCCTTAGCGGGAGTGGGGACATTCAGTACTTC. Translating gives CASSLSGSGDIQYF.

This clonotype has at least ten counts. The chain couples TRBV11-2 to TRBJ2-7; no definite D call. This CDR3 is 16 amino acids long. Trimming shortened V by 5 bases and J by 1 base, and 18 bases separated the two germline ends. CDR1 and CDR2 (germline): SGHAT, FQNNGV. CDR3: CASSPRLADLSYEQYF. For the CDR3, the DNA is TGTGCCAGCAGCCCCCGATTGGCCGACCTTTCCTACGAGCAGTACTTC.

This clonotype has ten or more counts. The chain recombines TRBV12-3 or TRBV12-4 with TRBJ2-3; 12 nucleotides agree with TRBD2. The length of the CDR3 is 17 residues. Trimming removed 5 bases from V and 3 bases from J; junction bases left unmatched: 9. The CDR3 bases are TGTGCCAGCAGTGCCTCTAGCGGGAGGGTCGGTACAGATACGCAGTATTTT. It specifies CASSASSGRVGTDTQYF.

Points on this clonotype: A far larger clone is a single base away, which makes a read error likely. The chain has TRBV11-1 and TRBJ2-4, with 10 bases fitting TRBD2. The CDR3 has 16 amino acids. Germline V CDR1 and CDR2: SGHAT, FQDESV (reference sequence). V dropped 1 base and J dropped 7; count of bases not matched to a gene: 7. In DNA, the CDR3 is TGTGCCAGCAGCTTAGTTATTTCGACTAGCGGGAACATTCAGTACTTC. Translated: CASSLVISTSGNIQYF.

This clonotype was seen repeatedly, ten times or more. This chain links TRBV28 with TRBJ1-5; TRBD1 matches 7 bases. Germline values: CDR1 MDHEN, CDR2 SYDVKM. The trim removed 5 bases at V and 0 bases at J, leaving 4 bases unmatched. This CDR3 contains 15 residues. CDR3 region: CASSGGQDSNQPQHF. DNA for the CDR3: TGTGCCAGCAGTGGCGGACAGGATAGCAATCAGCCCCAGCATTTT.

This clonotype was seen repeatedly, ten times or more. J is TRBJ2-1 and V is TRBV2, with 9 bases lining up with TRBD2. CDR1 SNHLY and CDR2 FYNNEI come from the germline V gene. Trimming cost V 7 bases and J 8 bases; bases outside gene matches: 9. This CDR3 region has 14 residues. The CDR3 DNA is TGTGCCAGCATTTTGATTAGCGGGAGCGATGAGCAGTTCTTC. This gives the protein CASILISGSDEQFF.

This clonotype was detected a few times. V gene TRBV19 combines with J gene TRBJ1-4, with D tentatively TRBD1 (6 bases). Germline V gene sequence: CDR1 LNHDA, CDR2 SQIVND (reference sequence). V gave up 3 bases and J gave up 5 bases, with 13 bases separating them. The CDR3 runs to 15 residues. CDR3 region: CASSMGRGRNEKLFF. The CDR3 DNA is TGTGCCAGTAGTATGGGGAGGGGGAGAAATGAAAAACTGTTTTTT.

This clonotype occurred many times. V is TRBV20-1 and J is TRBJ2-5, with no clear D. The CDR3 has 8 residues. V lost 8 bases and J lost 7, with 5 bases in between. The V gene's germline CDR1 is DFQATT and CDR2 SNEGSKA (reference sequence). CDR3 bases: TGCAGTTCTACGACCCAGTACTTC. It encodes CSSTTQYF.

With regard to this clonotype: The junction differs from germline at one of its ends, possibly a read error. The chain couples TRBV7-3 to TRBJ2-3; no clear D. The CDR3 is 13 amino acids. Germline CDR1 SGHTA, CDR2 FQGTGA. CDR3 protein: CASGLNYVDTQYF. As DNA, the CDR3 is TGTGCCAGCGGCTTAAATTACGTGGATACGCAGTATTTT.

This clonotype appeared many times. The rearrangement links TRBV19 to TRBJ2-3, with a tentative D call TRBD2 (5 bases). V was pared by 7 bases and J by 0 bases, with 14 bases between. Per germline, CDR1 LNHDA and CDR2 SQIVND (reference sequence). The CDR3 is made up of 15 amino acids. In DNA form, the CDR3 reads TGTGCCAGTATCGGGGAGCAGAAAAGCACAGATACGCAGTATTTT. This gives the protein CASIGEQKSTDTQYF.

This clonotype was seen a handful of times. The genes are TRBV19 and TRBJ1-1; no firm D call. Trimming removed 2 bases at V and 6 bases at J, with 13 bases between. CDR1 LNHDA and CDR2 SQIVND come from the germline V gene (reference sequence). The CDR3 length is 14 residues. DNA for the CDR3: TGTGCCAGTAGTATAACCCCCCACGGAGCTGAAGCTTTCTTT. Amino acid sequence: CASSITPHGAEAFF.

The rearrangement joins TRBV27 to TRBJ2-3; 7 nucleotides match TRBD1. V lost 0 bases and J lost 3; bases outside the gene matches: 3. Per the germline V gene, CDR1 is MNHEY and CDR2 is SMNVEV (reference sequence). The CDR3 spans 15 residues. The CDR3 coding sequence is TGTGCCAGCAGTTTATCGCTACAGGGGACAGATACGCAGTATTTT. It translates to CASSLSLQGTDTQYF.

This clonotype was observed many times. The chain recombines TRBV7-2 with TRBJ2-1; the D gene could be TRBD1 or TRBD2 (5 bases each). Germline V CDR1 and CDR2: SGHTA, FQGNSA. CDR3 length: 15 residues. V lost 3 bases and J 2 bases, leaving 11 bases between the germline ends. This CDR3 is CASSFGTAPYNEQFF. As DNA, the CDR3 is TGTGCCAGCAGCTTCGGGACCGCCCCCTACAATGAGCAGTTCTTC.

This sequence joins TRBV20-1 and TRBJ2-1, with TRBD2 identical over 7 bases. The CDR3 totals 14 residues. Germline CDR1 and CDR2: DFQATT and SNEGSKA (reference sequence). Trimming at V came to 8 bases and at J to 3 bases, leaving 10 bases not matched to a gene. CDR3 nucleotides: TGCAGTCTTTTACCTAGCGGCCTCTACAATGAGCAGTTCTTC. Protein: CSLLPSGLYNEQFF.

This clonotype has a count of ten or more. V usage is TRBV4-2 and J usage is TRBJ2-6; no reliable D call. Trimming removed 0 bases from V and 1 base from J, with 7 bases in between. From germline, CDR1 is LGHNA and CDR2 YNFKEQ. The CDR3 is made up of 16 amino acids. In DNA form, the CDR3 reads TGTGCCAGCAGCCAAGATGACGGGTCTGGGGCCAACGTCCTGACTTTC. As protein: CASSQDDGSGANVLTF.

The rearrangement links TRBV6-7 to TRBJ2-7; 8 positions agree with TRBD1. TRBV6-7 is placed among ORFs of uncertain function. The CDR3 length is 14 residues. Trimming removed 5 bases from V and 3 bases from J; junction bases left unmatched: 6. The CDR3 sequence: CASSRGQENYEQYF. CDR3 coding DNA: TGTGCCAGCAGTAGGGGACAGGAAAACTACGAGCAGTACTTC.

Many counts were recorded for this clonotype. The V gene is TRBV20-1, the J gene TRBJ2-1, with 10 bases lining up with TRBD2. Unmatched junction bases numbered 18, after V lost 6 bases and J lost 7 bases. Germline V gene lookup returns CDR1 DFQATT and CDR2 SNEGSKA (reference sequence). This CDR3 contains 17 residues. For the CDR3, the DNA is TGCAGTGCCCATGGCGAACCGGGACTAGCGTTTAATAATGAGCAGTTCTTC. Translating gives CSAHGEPGLAFNNEQFF.

The chain employs TRBV29-1 and TRBJ1-3; TRBD1 agrees at 10 bases. CDR3 length: 12 residues. J lost 8 bases, V lost 6 bases, and 4 bases had no gene match. Germline assignment: CDR1 SQVTM and CDR2 ANQGSEA. CDR3 nucleotide sequence: TGCAGCGTGGGACAGGGGACGGACACCATATATTTT. Translated, it gives CSVGQGTDTIYF.

The CDR3 loop is CASSPLRGTSAFNEQFF. The CDR3 DNA is TGTGCCAGCAGCCCACTCCGCGGGACTAGCGCCTTCAATGAGCAGTTCTTC. The chain uses TRBV11-2 and TRBJ2-1; 10 bases map to TRBD2. The CDR3 length is 17 residues. CDR1 is SGHAT, CDR2 FQNNGV, per germline. Trimming took 5 bases from V and 6 from J; bases not matched to a gene: 13.

This clonotype was recorded many times. The V gene is TRBV5-6, the J gene TRBJ2-5; D call uncertain. Between the trimmed V and J ends, which lost 3 bases and 5 bases, there was a span of 14 bases. The germline CDR1 and CDR2 sequences are SGHDT and YYEEEE. There are 14 residues in the CDR3. The CDR3 DNA follows: TGTGCCAGCAGCTCGCCATCCCCCGTGGAGACCCAGTACTTC. It yields the protein CASSSPSPVETQYF.

The chain has TRBV10-3 and TRBJ2-3; D is perhaps TRBD2 (6 bases). The CDR3 spans 15 residues. The germline V gene encodes CDR1 ENHRY and CDR2 SYGVKD. V was pared by 3 bases and J by 0 bases, with 10 bases between. CDR3 amino acids: CAISDLAASTDTQYF. The DNA of the CDR3 is TGTGCCATCAGTGATTTAGCGGCTAGCACAGATACGCAGTATTTT.